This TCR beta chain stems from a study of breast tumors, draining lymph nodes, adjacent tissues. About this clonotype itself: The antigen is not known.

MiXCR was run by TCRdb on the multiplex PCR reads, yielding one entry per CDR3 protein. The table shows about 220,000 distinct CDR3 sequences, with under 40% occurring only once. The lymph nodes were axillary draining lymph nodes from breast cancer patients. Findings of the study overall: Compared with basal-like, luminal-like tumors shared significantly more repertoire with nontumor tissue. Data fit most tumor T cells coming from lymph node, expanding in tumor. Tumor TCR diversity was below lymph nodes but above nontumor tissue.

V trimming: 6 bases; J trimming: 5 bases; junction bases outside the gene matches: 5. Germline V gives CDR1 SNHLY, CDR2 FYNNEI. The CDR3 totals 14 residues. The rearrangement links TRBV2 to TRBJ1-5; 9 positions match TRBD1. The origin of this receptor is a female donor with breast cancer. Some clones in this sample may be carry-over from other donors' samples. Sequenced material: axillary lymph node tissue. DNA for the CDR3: TGTGCCAGCAGGGAACAGGGGGCCGATCAGCCCCAGCATTTT. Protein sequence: CASREQGADQPQHF.